What follows are 14 T cell receptor beta chains derived from one specimen sequenced in a study of shared clonotypes between healthy human individuals. Only in-frame clones appear in the TCRdb table, and some are missing; sequencing was by immunoSEQ multiplex PCR. The table records some 2,000,000 clones, approximately 95% of them present only once. Sequenced sample: naive CD4+ T cells sorted from blood. Subset described: CD45RA+ positively selected. These receptors all stem from a man aged 18 to 29 in good health.

This chain links TRBV4-1 with TRBJ2-2, with a weak D call TRBD1 (8 bases). CDR1 is MGHRA, CDR2 YSYEKL, per germline. Trimming cost V 4 bases and J 2 bases, with 23 bases left between them. This CDR3 is built from 19 residues. The CDR3 DNA reads as TGCGCCAGCAGCCTCCTAAAAAGCGGGGCAGGGGGCAACACCGGGGAGCTGTTTTTT. This translates into CASSLLKSGAGGNTGELFF.

The gene calls are TRBV5-6 and TRBJ1-2; TRBD1 might be the D (5 bases). Germline assignment: CDR1 SGHDT and CDR2 YYEEEE. The CDR3 consists of 13 residues. V was trimmed by 0 bases and J by 6 bases, leaving 9 bases between them. CDR3 sequence: CASSLVGTDGYTF. CDR3 nucleotides: TGTGCCAGCAGCTTGGTAGGGACTGATGGCTACACCTTC.

This chain uses TRBV10-3 with TRBJ2-7; TRBD1 might be the D (5 bases). CDR3 size: 13 residues. Germline assignment: CDR1 ENHRY and CDR2 SYGVKD. Trimming removed 3 bases from V and 4 bases from J, with 10 bases in between. CDR3 loop: CAISEQESYEQYF. As DNA, the CDR3 is TGTGCCATCAGTGAACAGGAATCATACGAGCAGTACTTC.

V usage is TRBV2 and J usage is TRBJ1-2; unclear D gene. The CDR3 has 13 residues. Germline V gene data show CDR1 as SNHLY and CDR2 as FYNNEI. V dropped 7 bases and J dropped 8 bases, with 17 bases sitting between them. Here the CDR3 reads CASITGRSEGYTF. CDR3 sequence (DNA): TGTGCCAGCATTACTGGACGCTCTGAGGGCTACACCTTC. Using reference TRBV2 and TRBJ1-2 for the parts outside the CDR3, the full variable domain is EPEVTQTPSHQVTQMGQEVILRCVPISNHLYFYWYRQILGQKVEFLVSFYNNEISEKSEIFDDQFSVERPDGSNFTLKIRSTKLEDSAMYFCASITGRSEGYTFGSGTRLTVV.

The chain is built from TRBV11-2 and TRBJ2-7; 8 bases map to TRBD1. The germline CDR1 and CDR2 sequences are SGHAT and FQNNGV. CDR3 length: 15 residues. The J segment lost 4 bases and the V segment lost 5 bases, leaving 10 bases of the junction unmatched. The CDR3 here is CASSGIRGQVYEQYF. CDR3 DNA: TGTGCCAGCAGCGGAATCAGGGGGCAGGTATACGAGCAGTACTTC.

In the case of this clone: A junction end diverges from the germline sequence, so it may reflect a read error. Other DNA sequences of this sample code for an identical CDR3. This chain uses TRBV5-6 with TRBJ1-3; 8 bases are a match to TRBD1. The CDR3 extends over 16 amino acids. Germline CDR1 SGHDT, CDR2 YYEEEE. The CDR3 sequence: CASSLAGQGLGNTIYF. The CDR3 DNA follows: TGTGCCAGTAGCTTGGCTGGACAGGGCTTGGGAAACACCATATATTTT. The variable domain in full, with the rest retrieved from reference TRBV5-6 and TRBJ1-3, is DAGVTQSPTHLIKTRGQQVTLRCSPKSGHDTVSWYQQALGQGPQFIFQYYEEEERQRGNFPDRFSGHQFPNYSSELNVNALLLGDSALYLCASSLAGQGLGNTIYFGEGSWLTVV.

V usage is TRBV7-8 and J usage is TRBJ1-1; 11 bases map to TRBD1. CDR1 is SGHVS and CDR2 is FQNEAQ in the germline V gene. V lost 5 bases to trimming and J lost 0 bases; unmatched junction nucleotides: 5. This CDR3 region has 16 residues. CDR3 nucleotides: TGTGCCAGCAGCCTAGGGACAGGGGGACTGAACACTGAAGCTTTCTTT. It codes for CASSLGTGGLNTEAFF.

This chain links TRBV18 with TRBJ2-7; 10 nucleotides align to TRBD1. Germline-derived CDR1 and CDR2 are KGHSH and LQKENI. With 4 bases clipped from V and 1 base from J, the junction kept 7 bases outside the gene matches. The CDR3 extends over 16 amino acids. The CDR3 DNA is TGTGCCAGCTCACAAGTCGGGACAGGGGTATCCTACGAGCAGTACTTC. Residues: CASSQVGTGVSYEQYF.

The chain combines TRBV7-9 with TRBJ2-5; the D is unclear. From germline, CDR1 is SEHNR and CDR2 FQNEAQ (reference sequence). With 1 base removed from V and 5 bases from J, the gap between germline ends came to 14 bases. CDR3 length equals 15 residues. This chain's CDR3 is CASSLGGSARETQYF. The CDR3 DNA follows: TGTGCCAGCAGCTTAGGGGGATCGGCACGGGAGACCCAGTACTTC.

The chain joins TRBV15 to TRBJ1-2; D gene unclear. CDR1 and CDR2 (germline): LNHNV, YYDKDF (reference sequence). The ends were cut back, 3 bases at V and 1 base at J, with 9 bases in the middle. The CDR3 consists of 14 residues. The CDR3 DNA sequence: TGTGCCACCAGCAGGCCCGGACTTAACTATGGCTACACCTTC. It translates to CATSRPGLNYGYTF.

V gene TRBV6-1 combines with J gene TRBJ1-1, with no clear D. Trimming left V 3 bases short and J 7 bases short, with 18 bases between. Germline V gene lookup returns CDR1 MNHNS and CDR2 SASEGT. There are 15 residues in the CDR3. The CDR3 here is CASSDRRGIASEAFF. CDR3 nucleotides: TGTGCCAGCAGTGACCGCAGAGGTATAGCAAGTGAAGCTTTCTTT.

The genes are TRBV6-5 and TRBJ2-7; D is undetermined. The ends were cut back, 10 bases at V and 2 bases at J, with 9 bases in the middle. The CDR3 extends over 11 amino acids. Germline CDR1 MNHEY, CDR2 SVGAGI. The CDR3 is CATKTPYEQYF. The CDR3 DNA is TGTGCCACAAAGACCCCCTACGAGCAGTACTTC.

This clone has a single count. Distinct nucleotide sequences in the sample also encode this CDR3. The V and J genes are TRBV9 and TRBJ2-5; D uncertain. Trimming stripped 0 bases from V and 2 bases from J, with 8 bases between. Germline V gene sequence: CDR1 SGDLS, CDR2 YYNGEE. This CDR3 is 14 amino acids long. The CDR3 sequence: CASSVGGLQETQYF. The CDR3 region has the DNA TGTGCCAGCAGCGTAGGAGGCCTACAAGAGACCCAGTACTTC.

The J gene is TRBJ2-7, the V gene TRBV7-6, with a weak D call TRBD1 (6 bases). V lost 2 bases to trimming and J lost 5 bases, with 22 bases between them. This CDR3 has 17 residues. Germline CDR1 and CDR2: SGHVS and FNYEAQ. The CDR3 region has the DNA TGTGCCAGCAGCTTACCTTTATATAGGACAGAGGACGACGAGCAGTACTTC. Its translation is CASSLPLYRTEDDEQYF.